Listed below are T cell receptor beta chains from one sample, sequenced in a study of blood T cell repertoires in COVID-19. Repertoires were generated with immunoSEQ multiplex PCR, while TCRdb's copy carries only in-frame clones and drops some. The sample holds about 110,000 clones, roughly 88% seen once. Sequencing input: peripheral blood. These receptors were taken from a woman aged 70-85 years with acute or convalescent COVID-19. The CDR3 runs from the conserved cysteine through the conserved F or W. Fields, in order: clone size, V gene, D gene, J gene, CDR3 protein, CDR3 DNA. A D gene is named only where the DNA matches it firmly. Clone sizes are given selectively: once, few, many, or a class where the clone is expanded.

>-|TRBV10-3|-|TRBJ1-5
CAISGQGGEGQPQHF
TGTGCCATCAGTGGGCAGGGAGGGGAAGGTCAGCCCCAGCATTTT
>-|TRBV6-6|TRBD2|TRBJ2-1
CASRPGLAGGDEQFF
TGTGCCAGCAGGCCCGGCCTAGCGGGAGGAGATGAGCAGTTCTTC
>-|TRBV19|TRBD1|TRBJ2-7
CASGGQARYEQYF
TGTGCCAGCGGCGGACAGGCGAGGTACGAGCAGTACTTC
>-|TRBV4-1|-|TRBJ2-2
CASSQDGTLGLFGELFF
TGCGCCAGCAGCCAAGATGGAACATTAGGACTCTTCGGGGAGCTGTTTTTT
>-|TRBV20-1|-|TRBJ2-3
CSASAPTGADTQYF
TGCAGTGCTAGTGCCCCCACAGGAGCAGATACGCAGTATTTT
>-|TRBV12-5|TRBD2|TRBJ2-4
CASGLVLGRASGAKNIQYF
TGTGCTAGTGGTTTGGTACTGGGGAGGGCTAGCGGTGCCAAAAACATTCAGTACTTC
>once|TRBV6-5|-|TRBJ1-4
CASISATNEKLFF
TGTGCCAGTATTTCTGCAACTAATGAAAAACTGTTTTTT
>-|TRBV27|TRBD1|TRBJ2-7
CASRVGQGSYEQYF
TGTGCCAGCAGGGTGGGACAGGGGTCCTACGAGCAGTACTTC
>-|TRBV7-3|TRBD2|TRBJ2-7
CASSSSGSSHEQYF
TGTGCCAGCAGCAGTAGCGGGTCGTCACACGAGCAGTACTTC
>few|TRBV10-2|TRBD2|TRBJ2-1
CATRGGGYYNEQFF
TGCGCCACCCGCGGGGGGGGGTACTACAATGAGCAGTTCTTC
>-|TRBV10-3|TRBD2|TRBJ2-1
CAISEAGGGRDEQFF
TGTGCCATCAGTGAGGCCGGGGGGGGCCGGGATGAGCAGTTCTTC
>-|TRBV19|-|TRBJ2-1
CASSPVFLDEQFF
TGTGCCAGTAGCCCGGTGTTTTTGGATGAGCAGTTCTTC
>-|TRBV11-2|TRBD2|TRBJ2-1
CASRHRLADNEQFF
TGTGCCAGCAGACACAGACTAGCGGACAATGAGCAGTTCTTC
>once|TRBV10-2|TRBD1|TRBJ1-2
CASRSVTGKLYGYTF
TGCGCCAGCAGGTCTGTGACAGGGAAACTGTATGGCTACACCTTC
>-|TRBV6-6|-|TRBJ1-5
CASNTGLKPQHF
TGTGCCAGCAACACAGGGTTGAAGCCCCAGCATTTT
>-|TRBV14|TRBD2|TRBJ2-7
CASSQGGGGEQYF
TGTGCCAGCAGCCAAGGAGGCGGGGGAGAGCAGTACTTC
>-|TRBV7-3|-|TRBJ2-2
CASSLIASSNTGELFF
TGTGCCAGCAGCTTAATTGCTAGTTCTAACACCGGGGAGCTGTTTTTT
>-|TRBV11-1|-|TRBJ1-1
CASSLGLADRGEAFF
TGTGCCAGCAGCTTAGGGTTGGCGGACCGGGGAGAAGCTTTCTTT
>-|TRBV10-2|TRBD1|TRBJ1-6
CASSEGTVSNSPLHF
TGCGCCAGCAGTGAGGGGACAGTCAGTAATTCACCCCTCCACTTT